The 10 T cell receptor beta chains below come from one sample, sequenced in a study of T-cell reconstitution after alpha-beta-depleted transplantation in children listed by TCRdb under 2016. Library preparation used PCR. The run used an Illumina HiSeq 2500. Molecular barcoding was employed in the preparation of TCR libraries, with unique molecular identifiers being used to normalize TCRbeta repertoire quantification. Through fastp at Q25 and MiXCR, TCRdb rebuilt clones from the public reads, retaining in-frame beta chains. Rows are unified per CDR3 protein, each entry keeping the most common DNA and genes. The sample records about 110,000 distinct CDR3 sequences, 5% to 7% of which are singletons. The ten largest clones capture approximately 25% of the sample. What this sample's treatment or condition label stands for: allogeneic hematopoietic cell transplantation with graft depleted of TCRalphabeta T cells and CD19 B cells.

Sequences were derived from PBMCs, mostly from graft donor cells, sampled 360 days after TCRalphabeta/CD19-depleted stem cell transplant. The receptors here all came from a male patient between 2 and 10 years old who had a stem cell transplant for acute lymphoblastic leukemia, so the T cells may come from the graft donor.

This chain links TRBV5-1 with TRBJ2-7; 9 bases fit TRBD1. The CDR3 length is 15 residues. V lost 4 bases to trimming and J lost 5 bases; unmatched junction nucleotides: 10. Looked up from germline, CDR1 is SGHRS and CDR2 is YFSETQ. Here the CDR3 reads CASSTGTGTFNEQYF. For the CDR3, the DNA is TGCGCCAGCAGCACCGGGACAGGGACTTTCAACGAGCAGTACTTC.

The V gene is TRBV7-2, the J gene TRBJ2-5; D is unclear. This CDR3 has 13 residues. V shed 5 bases and J shed 5 bases, with 12 bases lying between them. The germline gives CDR1 SGHTA, CDR2 FQGNSA. For the CDR3, the DNA is TGTGCCAGCAGCCCACCTTCAAGGGAGACCCAGTACTTC. This codes for CASSPPSRETQYF.

This clonotype showed up many times. V and J are TRBV5-1 and TRBJ2-2; 8 nucleotides agree with TRBD2. The CDR3 contains 15 residues. Looked up from germline, CDR1 is SGHRS and CDR2 is YFSETQ. The V gene end was trimmed by 4 bases and the J gene end by 3 bases; junction bases not matched to a gene: 5. The CDR3 DNA is TGCGCCAGCAGCGAAACTAGCGGAGACACCGGGGAGCTGTTTTTT. Translating gives CASSETSGDTGELFF.

The chain is built from TRBV7-9 and TRBJ1-1; perhaps TRBD1 as D (5 bases). This CDR3 contains 15 residues. V was shortened by 3 bases and J by 1 base, with 12 bases between the two germline ends. The germline CDR1 and CDR2 sequences are SEHNR and FQNEAQ (reference sequence). The CDR3 protein is CASSFTGTENTEAFF. The CDR3, as DNA: TGTGCCAGCAGCTTCACCGGGACGGAGAACACTGAAGCTTTCTTT.

This clonotype came up many times. The chain combines TRBV11-2 with TRBJ2-3; D is unclear. V shed 1 base and J shed 9 bases, with 8 bases lying between them. The CDR3 is 12 amino acids. Germline loops: CDR1 SGHAT, CDR2 FQNNGV. CDR3 sequence: CASSLVVYTQYF. The CDR3, as DNA: TGTGCCAGCAGCTTAGTTGTGTACACGCAGTATTTT.

Ten or more counts support this clonotype. The chain links TRBV28 to TRBJ2-1, with a possible D match to TRBD2 (5 bases). The CDR3 extends over 13 amino acids. CDR1 MDHEN and CDR2 SYDVKM come from the germline V gene. The ends were cut back, 2 bases at V and 7 bases at J, with 9 bases in the middle. CDR3 protein: CASSLGLANEQFF. The CDR3, as DNA: TGTGCCAGCAGTTTAGGTCTAGCAAATGAGCAGTTCTTC.

This clonotype was seen a few times. V is TRBV25-1 and J is TRBJ2-5, with 7 bases identical to TRBD1. The germline V gene encodes CDR1 MGHDK and CDR2 SYGVNS. This CDR3 comprises 14 residues. With V trimmed by 4 bases and J by 9 bases, 11 bases remained unmatched. This CDR3 reads CASSGGTASGAQYF. In nucleotides, the CDR3 is TGTGCCAGCAGTGGGGGGACAGCCAGTGGGGCCCAGTACTTC. Full variable domain (missing parts from reference TRBV25-1 and TRBJ2-5): EADIYQTPRYLVIGTGKKITLECSQTMGHDKMYWYQQDPGMELHLIHYSYGVNSTEKGDLSSESTVSRIRTEHFPLTLESARPSHTSQYLCASSGGTASGAQYFGPGTRLLVL.

This clonotype was counted at least ten times. The gene calls are TRBV5-1 and TRBJ2-5; no clear D. The CDR3 sequence is 15 residues long. Trimming shortened V by 6 bases and J by 2 bases, and 17 bases separated the two germline ends. Germline-derived CDR1 and CDR2 are SGHRS and YFSETQ. The CDR3 region is CASTQRRDLQETQYF. The CDR3 nucleotides read TGCGCCAGCACCCAAAGAAGAGACCTTCAAGAGACCCAGTACTTC.

This clonotype came up many times. V usage is TRBV12-3 or TRBV12-4 and J usage is TRBJ2-3; no reliable D call. V was clipped by 4 bases and J by 6 bases, with 20 bases between them. The CDR3 consists of 16 residues. The CDR3 reads CASSWPTHPQVDTQYF. The DNA of the CDR3 is TGTGCCAGCAGTTGGCCTACCCACCCCCAAGTCGATACGCAGTATTTT.

This clonotype occurred many times. The chain carries TRBV18 and TRBJ2-5, with D unresolved. The ends were cut back, 3 bases at V and 2 bases at J, with 7 bases in the middle. CDR1 and CDR2 from the germline V gene are KGHSH and LQKENI. The CDR3 covers 13 residues. CDR3 region: CASSPARQETQYF. The CDR3 region has the DNA TGTGCCAGCTCACCCGCGCGGCAAGAGACCCAGTACTTC.